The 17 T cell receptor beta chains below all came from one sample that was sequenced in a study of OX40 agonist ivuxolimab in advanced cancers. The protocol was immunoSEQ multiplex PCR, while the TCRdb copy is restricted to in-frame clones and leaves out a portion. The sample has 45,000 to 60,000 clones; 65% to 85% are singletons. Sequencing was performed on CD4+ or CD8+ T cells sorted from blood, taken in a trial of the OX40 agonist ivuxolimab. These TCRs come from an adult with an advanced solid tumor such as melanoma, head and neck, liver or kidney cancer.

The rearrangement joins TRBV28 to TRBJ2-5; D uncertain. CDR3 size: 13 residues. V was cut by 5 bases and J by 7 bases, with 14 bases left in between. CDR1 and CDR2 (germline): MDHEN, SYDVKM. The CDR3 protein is CASSPNDPPTQYF. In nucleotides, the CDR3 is TGTGCCAGCAGTCCCAACGACCCCCCGACCCAGTACTTC.

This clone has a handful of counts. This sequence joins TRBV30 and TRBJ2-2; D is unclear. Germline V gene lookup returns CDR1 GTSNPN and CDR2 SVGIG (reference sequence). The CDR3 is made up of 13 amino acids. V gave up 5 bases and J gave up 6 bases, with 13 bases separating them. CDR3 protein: CAWLNWVAGELFF. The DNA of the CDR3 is TGTGCCTGGTTAAACTGGGTCGCCGGGGAGCTGTTTTTT.

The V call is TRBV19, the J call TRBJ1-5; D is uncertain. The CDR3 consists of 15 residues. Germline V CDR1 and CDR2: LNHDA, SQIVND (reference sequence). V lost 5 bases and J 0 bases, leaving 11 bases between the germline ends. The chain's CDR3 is CASSERKGSNQPQHF. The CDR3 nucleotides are TGTGCCAGTAGTGAGAGGAAGGGTAGCAATCAGCCCCAGCATTTT.

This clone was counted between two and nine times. CDR3 nucleotides: TGTGCCAGCAGCTTAGAGGGCGGAGGGATGAGCAATCAGCCCCAGCATTTT. Translated, it gives CASSLEGGGMSNQPQHF. This chain joins TRBV7-9 and TRBJ1-5; D is unclear. The germline V gene encodes CDR1 SEHNR and CDR2 FQNEAQ (reference sequence). The CDR3 contains 17 residues. V dropped 1 base and J dropped 1 base, with 14 bases sitting between them.

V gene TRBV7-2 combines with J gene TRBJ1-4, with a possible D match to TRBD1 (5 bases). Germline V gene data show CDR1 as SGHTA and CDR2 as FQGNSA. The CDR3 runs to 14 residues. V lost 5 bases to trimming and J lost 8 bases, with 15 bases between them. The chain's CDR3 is CASSQGGIEEKLFF. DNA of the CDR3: TGTGCCAGCAGCCAGGGAGGGATTGAGGAAAAACTGTTTTTT.

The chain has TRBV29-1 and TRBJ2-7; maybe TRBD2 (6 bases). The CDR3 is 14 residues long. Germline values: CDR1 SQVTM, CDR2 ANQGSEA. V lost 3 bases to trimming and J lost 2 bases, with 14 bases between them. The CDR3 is CSVEGGTATYEQYF. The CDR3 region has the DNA TGCAGCGTTGAGGGTGGGACTGCTACCTACGAGCAGTACTTC.

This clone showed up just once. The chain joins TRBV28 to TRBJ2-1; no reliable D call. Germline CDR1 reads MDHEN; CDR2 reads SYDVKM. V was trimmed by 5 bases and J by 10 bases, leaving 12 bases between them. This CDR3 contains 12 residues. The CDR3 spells CASSQRGREQFF. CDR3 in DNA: TGTGCCAGCAGTCAAAGAGGACGGGAGCAGTTCTTC.

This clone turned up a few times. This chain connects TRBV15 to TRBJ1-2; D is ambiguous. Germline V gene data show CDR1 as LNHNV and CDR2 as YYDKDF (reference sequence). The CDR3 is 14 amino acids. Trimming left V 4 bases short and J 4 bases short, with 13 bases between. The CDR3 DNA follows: TGTGCCACCAGCACGAGGGCTTACCGCTATGGCTACACCTTC. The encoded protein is CATSTRAYRYGYTF.

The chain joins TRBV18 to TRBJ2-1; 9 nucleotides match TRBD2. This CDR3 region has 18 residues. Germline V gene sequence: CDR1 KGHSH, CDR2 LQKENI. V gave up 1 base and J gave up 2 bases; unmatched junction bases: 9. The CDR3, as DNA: TGTGCCAGCTCACCACGTCCTAGCGGGAAGACCACCTACAATGAGCAGTTCTTC. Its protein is CASSPRPSGKTTYNEQFF.

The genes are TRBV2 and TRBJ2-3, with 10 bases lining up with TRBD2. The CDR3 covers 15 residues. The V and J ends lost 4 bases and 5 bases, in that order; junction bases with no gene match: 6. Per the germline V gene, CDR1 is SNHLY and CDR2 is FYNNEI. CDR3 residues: CASSVALAGEDTQYF. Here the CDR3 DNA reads TGTGCCAGCAGTGTTGCCCTAGCGGGGGAAGATACGCAGTATTTT.

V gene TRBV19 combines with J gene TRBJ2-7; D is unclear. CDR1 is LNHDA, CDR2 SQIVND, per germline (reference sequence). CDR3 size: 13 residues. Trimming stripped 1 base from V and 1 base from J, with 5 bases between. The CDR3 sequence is CASSIAESYEQYF. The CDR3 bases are TGTGCCAGTAGTATAGCGGAGTCCTACGAGCAGTACTTC.

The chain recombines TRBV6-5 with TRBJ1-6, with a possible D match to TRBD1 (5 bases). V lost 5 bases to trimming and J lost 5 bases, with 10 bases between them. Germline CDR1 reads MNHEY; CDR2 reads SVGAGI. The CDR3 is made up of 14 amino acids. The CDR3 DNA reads TGTGCCAGCAGTGCCTGGGGGGATAATTCACCCCTCCACTTT. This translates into CASSAWGDNSPLHF.

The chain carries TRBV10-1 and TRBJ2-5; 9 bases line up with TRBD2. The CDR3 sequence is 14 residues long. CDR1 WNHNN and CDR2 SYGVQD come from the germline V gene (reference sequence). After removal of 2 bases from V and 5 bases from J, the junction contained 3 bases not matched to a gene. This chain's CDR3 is CASSERTSAETQYF. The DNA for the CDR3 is TGCGCCAGCAGTGAGAGGACTAGCGCGGAGACCCAGTACTTC.

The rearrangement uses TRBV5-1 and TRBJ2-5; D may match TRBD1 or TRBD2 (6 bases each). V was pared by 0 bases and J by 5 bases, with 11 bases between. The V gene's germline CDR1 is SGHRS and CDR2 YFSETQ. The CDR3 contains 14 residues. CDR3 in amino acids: CASSLGVGGETQYF. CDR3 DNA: TGCGCCAGCAGCTTGGGAGTAGGGGGGGAGACCCAGTACTTC.

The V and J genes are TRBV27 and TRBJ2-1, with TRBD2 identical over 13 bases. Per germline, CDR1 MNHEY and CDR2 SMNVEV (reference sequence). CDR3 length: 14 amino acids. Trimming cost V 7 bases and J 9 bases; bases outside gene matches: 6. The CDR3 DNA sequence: TGTGCCAGCAATGGACTAGCGGGAGTAGGTGAGCAGTTCTTC. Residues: CASNGLAGVGEQFF.

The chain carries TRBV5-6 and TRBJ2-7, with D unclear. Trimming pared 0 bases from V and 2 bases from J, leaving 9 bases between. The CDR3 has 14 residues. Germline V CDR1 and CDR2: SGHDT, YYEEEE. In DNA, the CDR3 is TGTGCCAGCAGCTTGGGCAGTGGTGCCTACGAGCAGTACTTC. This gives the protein CASSLGSGAYEQYF.

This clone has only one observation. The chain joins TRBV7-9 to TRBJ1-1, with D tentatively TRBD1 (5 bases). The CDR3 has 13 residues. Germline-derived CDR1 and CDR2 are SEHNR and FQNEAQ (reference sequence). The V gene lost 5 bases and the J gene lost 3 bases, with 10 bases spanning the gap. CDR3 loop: CASSARGDTEAFF. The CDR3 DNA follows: TGTGCCAGCAGCGCCCGAGGGGACACTGAAGCTTTCTTT.